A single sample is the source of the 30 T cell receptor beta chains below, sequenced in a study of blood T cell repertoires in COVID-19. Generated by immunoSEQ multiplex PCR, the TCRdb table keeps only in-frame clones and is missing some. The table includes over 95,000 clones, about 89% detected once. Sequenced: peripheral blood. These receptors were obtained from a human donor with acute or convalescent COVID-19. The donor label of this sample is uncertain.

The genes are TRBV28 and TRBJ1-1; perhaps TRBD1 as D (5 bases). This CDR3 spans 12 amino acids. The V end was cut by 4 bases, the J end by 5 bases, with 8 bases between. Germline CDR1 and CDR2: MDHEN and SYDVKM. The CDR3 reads CASSWGRTEAFF. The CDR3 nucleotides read TGTGCCAGCAGTTGGGGCAGGACTGAAGCTTTCTTT.

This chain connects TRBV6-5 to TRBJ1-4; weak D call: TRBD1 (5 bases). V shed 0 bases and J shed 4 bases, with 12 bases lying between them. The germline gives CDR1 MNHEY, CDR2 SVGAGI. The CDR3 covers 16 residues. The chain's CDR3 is CASSYSETAINEKLFF. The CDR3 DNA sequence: TGTGCCAGCAGTTACTCGGAGACAGCTATTAATGAAAAACTGTTTTTT.

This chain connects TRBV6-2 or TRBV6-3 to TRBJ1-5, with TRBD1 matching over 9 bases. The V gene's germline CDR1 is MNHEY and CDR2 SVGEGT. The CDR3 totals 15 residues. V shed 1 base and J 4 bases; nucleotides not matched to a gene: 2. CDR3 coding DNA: TGTGCCAGCAGTTACTGGGGACAGGGAAATCAGCCCCAGCATTTT. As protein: CASSYWGQGNQPQHF.

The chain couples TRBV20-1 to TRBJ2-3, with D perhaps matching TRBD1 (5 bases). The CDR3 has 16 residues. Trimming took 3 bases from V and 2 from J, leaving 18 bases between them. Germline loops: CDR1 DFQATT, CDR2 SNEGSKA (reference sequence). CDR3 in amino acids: CSASYARRVHTDTQYF. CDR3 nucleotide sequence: TGCAGTGCTAGTTATGCCCGCAGGGTACACACAGATACGCAGTATTTT.

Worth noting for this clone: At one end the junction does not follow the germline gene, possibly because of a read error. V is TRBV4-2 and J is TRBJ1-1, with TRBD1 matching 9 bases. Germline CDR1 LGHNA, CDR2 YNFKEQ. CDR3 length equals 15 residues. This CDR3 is CASSPQGAMKTEAFF. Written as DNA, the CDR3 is TGTGCCAGCAGCCCACAGGGGGCGATGAAAACTGAAGCTTTCTTT.

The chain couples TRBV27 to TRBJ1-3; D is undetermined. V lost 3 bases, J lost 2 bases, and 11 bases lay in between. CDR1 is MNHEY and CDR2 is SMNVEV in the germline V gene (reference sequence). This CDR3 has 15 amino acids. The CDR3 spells CASSFTGSTGNTIYF. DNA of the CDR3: TGTGCCAGCAGTTTCACCGGGAGTACTGGAAACACCATATATTTT.

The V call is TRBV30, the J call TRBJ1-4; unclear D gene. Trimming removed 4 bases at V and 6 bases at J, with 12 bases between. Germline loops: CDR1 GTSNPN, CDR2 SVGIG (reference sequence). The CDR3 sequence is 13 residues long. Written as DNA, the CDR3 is TGTGCCTGGAAAGGCCAGGTTTATGAAAAACTGTTTTTT. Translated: CAWKGQVYEKLFF.

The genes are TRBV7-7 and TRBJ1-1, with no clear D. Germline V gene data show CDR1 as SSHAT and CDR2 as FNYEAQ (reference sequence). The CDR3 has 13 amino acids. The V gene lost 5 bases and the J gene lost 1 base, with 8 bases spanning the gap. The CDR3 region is CASSLQENTEAFF. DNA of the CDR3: TGTGCCAGCAGCCTCCAGGAGAACACTGAAGCTTTCTTT.

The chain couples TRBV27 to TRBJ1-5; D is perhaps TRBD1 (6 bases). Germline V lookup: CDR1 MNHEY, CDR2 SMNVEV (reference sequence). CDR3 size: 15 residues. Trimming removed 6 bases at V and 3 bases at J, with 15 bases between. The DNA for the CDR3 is TGTGCCAGCAGCAGGGGTAGGGAAAACAATCAGCCCCAGCATTTT. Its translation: CASSRGRENNQPQHF.

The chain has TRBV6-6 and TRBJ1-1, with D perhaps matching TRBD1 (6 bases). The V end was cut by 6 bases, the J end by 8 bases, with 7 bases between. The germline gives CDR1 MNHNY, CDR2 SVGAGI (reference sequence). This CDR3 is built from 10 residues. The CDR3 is CASRGTEAFF. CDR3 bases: TGTGCCAGCAGAGGGACAGAAGCTTTCTTT.

This chain's CDR3 is CASSSGATLQETQYF. The CDR3 DNA sequence: TGTGCCAGTAGTTCTGGGGCGACTCTCCAAGAGACCCAGTACTTC. The chain joins TRBV19 to TRBJ2-5; D is possibly TRBD1 (5 bases). CDR3 length equals 15 residues. The V gene's germline CDR1 is LNHDA and CDR2 SQIVND (reference sequence). The germline V and J ends were trimmed by 5 bases and 1 base, with 14 bases remaining between them.

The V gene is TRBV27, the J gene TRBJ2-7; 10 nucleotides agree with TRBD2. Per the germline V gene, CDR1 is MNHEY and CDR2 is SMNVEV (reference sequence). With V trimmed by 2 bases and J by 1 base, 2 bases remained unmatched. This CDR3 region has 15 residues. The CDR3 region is CASSLRAGGSYEQYF. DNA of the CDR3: TGTGCCAGCAGTTTAAGAGCGGGAGGGTCCTACGAGCAGTACTTC.

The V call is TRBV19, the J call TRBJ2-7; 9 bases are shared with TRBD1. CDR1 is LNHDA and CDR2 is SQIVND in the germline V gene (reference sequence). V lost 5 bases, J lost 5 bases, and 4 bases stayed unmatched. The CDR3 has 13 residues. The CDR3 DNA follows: TGTGCCAGTAGTTGGGACAGGGTCAACGAGCAGTACTTC. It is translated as CASSWDRVNEQYF.

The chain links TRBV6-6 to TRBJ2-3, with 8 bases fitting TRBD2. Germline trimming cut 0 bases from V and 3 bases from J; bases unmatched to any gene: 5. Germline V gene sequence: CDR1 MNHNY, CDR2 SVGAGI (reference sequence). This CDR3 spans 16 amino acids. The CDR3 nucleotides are TGTGCCAGCAGTTACTCGATCGGGACTAGAACAGATACGCAGTATTTT. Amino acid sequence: CASSYSIGTRTDTQYF.

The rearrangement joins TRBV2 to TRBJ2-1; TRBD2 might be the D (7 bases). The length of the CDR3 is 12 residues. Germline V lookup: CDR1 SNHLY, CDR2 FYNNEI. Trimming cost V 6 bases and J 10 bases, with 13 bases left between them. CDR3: CASRPEGGEQFF. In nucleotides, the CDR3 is TGTGCCAGCAGACCCGAGGGGGGGGAGCAGTTCTTC. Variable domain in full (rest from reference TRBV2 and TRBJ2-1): EPEVTQTPSHQVTQMGQEVILRCVPISNHLYFYWYRQILGQKVEFLVSFYNNEISEKSEIFDDQFSVERPDGSNFTLKIRSTKLEDSAMYFCASRPEGGEQFFGPGTRLTVL.

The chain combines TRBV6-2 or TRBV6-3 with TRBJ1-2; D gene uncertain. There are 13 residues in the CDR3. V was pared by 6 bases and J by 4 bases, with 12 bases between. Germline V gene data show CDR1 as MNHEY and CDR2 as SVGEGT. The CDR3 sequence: CASSRPRSYGYTF. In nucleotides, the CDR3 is TGTGCCAGCAGCCGGCCCAGAAGCTATGGCTACACCTTC.

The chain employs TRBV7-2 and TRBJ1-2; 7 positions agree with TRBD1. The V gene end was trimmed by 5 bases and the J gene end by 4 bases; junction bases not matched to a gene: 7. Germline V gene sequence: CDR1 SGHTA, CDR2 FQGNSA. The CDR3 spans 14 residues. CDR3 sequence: CASSKGQSVYGYTF. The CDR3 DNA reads TGTGCCAGCAGCAAGGGACAGTCGGTCTATGGCTACACCTTC.

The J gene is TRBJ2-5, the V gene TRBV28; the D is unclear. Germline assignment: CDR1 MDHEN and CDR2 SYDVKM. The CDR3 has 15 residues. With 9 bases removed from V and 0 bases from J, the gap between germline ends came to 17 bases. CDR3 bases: TGTGCCAGTTGCTCCTCTTACGGAGACCAAGAGACCCAGTACTTC. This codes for CASCSSYGDQETQYF.

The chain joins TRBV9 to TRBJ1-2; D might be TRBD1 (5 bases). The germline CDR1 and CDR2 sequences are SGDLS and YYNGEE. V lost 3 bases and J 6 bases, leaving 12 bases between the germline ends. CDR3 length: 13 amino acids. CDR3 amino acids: CASSGSGMDGYTF. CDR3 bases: TGTGCCAGCAGCGGATCAGGGATGGATGGCTACACCTTC. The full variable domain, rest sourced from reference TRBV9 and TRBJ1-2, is DSGVTQTPKHLITATGQRVTLRCSPRSGDLSVYWYQQSLDQGLQFLIQYYNGEERAKGNILERFSAQQFPDLHSELNLSSLELGDSALYFCASSGSGMDGYTFGSGTRLTVV.

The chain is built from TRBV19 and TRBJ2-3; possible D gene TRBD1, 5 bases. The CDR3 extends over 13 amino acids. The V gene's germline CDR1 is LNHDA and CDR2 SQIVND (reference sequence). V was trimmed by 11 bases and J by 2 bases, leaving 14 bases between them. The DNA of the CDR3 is TGTGCCTCTTGGGGCCATGTCACAGATACGCAGTATTTT. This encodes CASWGHVTDTQYF.

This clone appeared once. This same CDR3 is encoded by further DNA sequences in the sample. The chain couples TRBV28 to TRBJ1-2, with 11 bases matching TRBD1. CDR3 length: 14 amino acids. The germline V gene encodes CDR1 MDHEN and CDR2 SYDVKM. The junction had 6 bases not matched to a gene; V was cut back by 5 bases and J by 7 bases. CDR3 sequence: CASSPGQGAGGYTF. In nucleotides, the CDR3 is TGTGCCAGCAGTCCCGGACAGGGGGCGGGTGGCTACACCTTC.

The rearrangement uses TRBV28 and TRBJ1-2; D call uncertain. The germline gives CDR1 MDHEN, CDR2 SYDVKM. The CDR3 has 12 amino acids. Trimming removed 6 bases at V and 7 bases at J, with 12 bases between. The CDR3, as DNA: TGTGCCAGCAGCTCGAGAGGAGCTGGCTACACCTTC. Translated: CASSSRGAGYTF.

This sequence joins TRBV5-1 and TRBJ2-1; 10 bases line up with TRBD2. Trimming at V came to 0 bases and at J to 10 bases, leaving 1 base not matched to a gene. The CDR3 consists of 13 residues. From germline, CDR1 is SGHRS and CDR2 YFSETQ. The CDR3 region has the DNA TGCGCCAGCAGCTTGGCGACTAGCGGGGAGCAGTTCTTC. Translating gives CASSLATSGEQFF. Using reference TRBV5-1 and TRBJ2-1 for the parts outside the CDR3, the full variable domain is KAGVTQTPRYLIKTRGQQVTLSCSPISGHRSVSWYQQTPGQGLQFLFEYFSETQRNKGNFPGRFSGRQFSNSRSEMNVSTLELGDSALYLCASSLATSGEQFFGPGTRLTVL.

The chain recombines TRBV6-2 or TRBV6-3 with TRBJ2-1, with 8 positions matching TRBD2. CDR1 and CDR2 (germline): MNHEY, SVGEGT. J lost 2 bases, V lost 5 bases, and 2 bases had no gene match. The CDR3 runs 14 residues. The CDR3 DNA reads TGTGCCAGCAGTGGGACTAGTGCCTACAATGAGCAGTTCTTC. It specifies CASSGTSAYNEQFF.

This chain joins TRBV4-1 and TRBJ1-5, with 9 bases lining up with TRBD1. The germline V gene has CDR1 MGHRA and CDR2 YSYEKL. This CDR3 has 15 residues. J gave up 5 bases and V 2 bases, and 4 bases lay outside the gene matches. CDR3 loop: CASSQRTGAHQPQHF. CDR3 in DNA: TGCGCCAGCAGCCAACGGACAGGGGCGCATCAGCCCCAGCATTTT.

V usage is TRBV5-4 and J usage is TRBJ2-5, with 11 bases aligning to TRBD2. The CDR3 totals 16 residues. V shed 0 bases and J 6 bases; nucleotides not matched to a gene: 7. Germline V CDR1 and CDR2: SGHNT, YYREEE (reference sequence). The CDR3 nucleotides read TGTGCCAGCAGCTTGGGAATAGCGGGAGGGCCGAAGACCCAGTACTTC. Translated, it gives CASSLGIAGGPKTQYF.

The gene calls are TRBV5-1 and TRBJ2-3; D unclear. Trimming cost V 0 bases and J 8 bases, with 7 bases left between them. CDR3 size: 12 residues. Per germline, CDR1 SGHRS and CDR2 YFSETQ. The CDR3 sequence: CASSLDITTQYF. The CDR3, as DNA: TGCGCCAGCAGCTTGGACATCACTACGCAGTATTTT.

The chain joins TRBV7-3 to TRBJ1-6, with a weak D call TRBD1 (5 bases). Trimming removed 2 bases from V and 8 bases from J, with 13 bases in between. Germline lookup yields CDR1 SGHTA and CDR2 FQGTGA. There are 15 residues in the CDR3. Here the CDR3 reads CASSLQAGDDSPLHF. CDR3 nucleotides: TGTGCCAGCAGCTTACAGGCGGGGGATGATTCACCCCTCCACTTT.

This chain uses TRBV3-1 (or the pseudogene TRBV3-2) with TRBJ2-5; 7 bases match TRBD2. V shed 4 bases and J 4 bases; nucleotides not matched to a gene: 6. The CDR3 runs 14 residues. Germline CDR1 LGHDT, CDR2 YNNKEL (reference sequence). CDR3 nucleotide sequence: TGTGCCAGCAGCCTGCAGCGGGGAGGAGAGACCCAGTACTTC. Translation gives CASSLQRGGETQYF.

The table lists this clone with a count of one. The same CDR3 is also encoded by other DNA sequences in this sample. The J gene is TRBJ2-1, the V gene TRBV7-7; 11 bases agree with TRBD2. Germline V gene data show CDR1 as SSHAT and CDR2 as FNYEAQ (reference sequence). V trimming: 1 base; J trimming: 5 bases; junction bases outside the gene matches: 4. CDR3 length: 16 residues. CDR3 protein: CASSLGLAGGDNEQFF. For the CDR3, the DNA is TGTGCCAGCAGCTTAGGGTTAGCGGGGGGGGACAATGAGCAGTTCTTC. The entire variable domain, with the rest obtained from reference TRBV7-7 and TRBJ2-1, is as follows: GAGVSQSPRYKVTKRGQDVTLRCDPISSHATLYWYQQALGQGPEFLTYFNYEAQPDKSGLPSDRFSAERPEGSISTLTIQRTEQRDSAMYRCASSLGLAGGDNEQFFGPGTRLTVL.